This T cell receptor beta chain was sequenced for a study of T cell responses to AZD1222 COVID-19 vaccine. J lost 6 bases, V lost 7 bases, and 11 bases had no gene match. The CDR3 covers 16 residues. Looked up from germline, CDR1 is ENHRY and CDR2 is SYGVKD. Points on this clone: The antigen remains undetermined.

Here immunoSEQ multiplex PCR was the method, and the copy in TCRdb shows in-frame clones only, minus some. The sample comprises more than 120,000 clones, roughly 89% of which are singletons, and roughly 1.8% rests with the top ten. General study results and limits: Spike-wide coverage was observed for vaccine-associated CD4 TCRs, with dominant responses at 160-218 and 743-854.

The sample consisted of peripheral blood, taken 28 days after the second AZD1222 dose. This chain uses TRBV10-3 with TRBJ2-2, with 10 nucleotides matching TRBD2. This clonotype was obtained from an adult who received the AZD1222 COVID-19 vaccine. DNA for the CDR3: TGTGCCATCAATGGGGAGCGGGAGGGCGCCGCCGGGGAGCTGTTTTTT. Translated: CAINGEREGAAGELFF.